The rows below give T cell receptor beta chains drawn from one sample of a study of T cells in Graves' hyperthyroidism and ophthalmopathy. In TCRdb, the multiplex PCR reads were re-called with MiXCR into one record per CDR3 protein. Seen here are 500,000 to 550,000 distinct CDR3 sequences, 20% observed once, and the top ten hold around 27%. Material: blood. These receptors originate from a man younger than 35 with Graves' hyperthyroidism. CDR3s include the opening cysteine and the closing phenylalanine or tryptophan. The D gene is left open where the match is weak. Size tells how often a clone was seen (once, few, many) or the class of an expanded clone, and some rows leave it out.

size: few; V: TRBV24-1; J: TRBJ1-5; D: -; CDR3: CATSDADGDSNQPQHF; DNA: TGTGCCACCAGTGATGCTGACGGGGATAGCAATCAGCCCCAGCATTTT
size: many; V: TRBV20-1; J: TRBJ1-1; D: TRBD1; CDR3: CSASWDSRQNTEAFF; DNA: TGCAGTGCTAGCTGGGACAGCCGACAGAACACTGAAGCTTTCTTT
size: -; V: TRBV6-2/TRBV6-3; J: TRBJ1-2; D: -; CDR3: CASTYEVGYGYTF; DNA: TGTGCCAGCACTTACGAGGTAGGCTATGGCTACACCTTC
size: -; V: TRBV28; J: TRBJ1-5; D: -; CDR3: CASSFVTDFSNQPQHF; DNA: TGTGCCAGCAGTTTTGTCACGGATTTTAGCAATCAGCCCCAGCATTTT
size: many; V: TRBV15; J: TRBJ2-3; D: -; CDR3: CATSRDGYTDTQYF; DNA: TGTGCCACCAGCAGAGATGGCTACACAGATACGCAGTATTTT
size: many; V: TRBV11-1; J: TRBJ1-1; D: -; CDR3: CASSLSPGAAGEAFF; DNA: TGTGCCAGCAGCCTCTCGCCAGGGGCGGCGGGTGAAGCTTTCTTT
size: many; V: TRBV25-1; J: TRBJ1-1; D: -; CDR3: CASSESGWEVATEAFF; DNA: TGTGCCAGCAGTGAATCGGGGTGGGAAGTGGCCACTGAAGCTTTCTTT
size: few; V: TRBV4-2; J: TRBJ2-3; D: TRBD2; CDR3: CASSETSGGVTDTQYF; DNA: TGTGCCAGCAGCGAAACTAGCGGGGGGGTCACAGATACGCAGTATTTT
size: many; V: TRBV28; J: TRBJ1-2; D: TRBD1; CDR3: CASSVTGAPYGYTF; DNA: TGTGCCAGCAGCGTGACAGGGGCTCCGTATGGCTACACCTTC
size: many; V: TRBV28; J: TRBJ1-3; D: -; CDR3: CASSLAGVSGNTIYF; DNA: TGTGCCAGCAGTTTAGCAGGTGTCTCTGGAAACACCATATATTTT
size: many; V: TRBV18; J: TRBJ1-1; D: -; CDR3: CASSPPAGMNTEAFF; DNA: TGTGCCAGCTCACCACCGGCTGGTATGAACACTGAAGCTTTCTTT
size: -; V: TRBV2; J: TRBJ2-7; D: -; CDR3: CASSEQGTTYEQYF; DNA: TGTGCCAGCAGTGAACAGGGGACCACCTACGAGCAGTACTTC
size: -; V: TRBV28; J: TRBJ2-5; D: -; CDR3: CASSPQGGRETQYF; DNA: TGTGCCAGCAGTCCTCAGGGGGGTCGCGAGACCCAGTACTTC
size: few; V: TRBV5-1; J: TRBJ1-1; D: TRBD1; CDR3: CASSLLNRGLNTEAFF; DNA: TGCGCCAGCAGCTTACTTAACAGGGGTCTGAACACTGAAGCTTTCTTT
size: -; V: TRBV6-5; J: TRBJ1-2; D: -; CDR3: CASSYSITGPYGNTF; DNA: TGTGCCAGCAGTTACTCGATTACGGGGCCTTATGGCAACACCTTC
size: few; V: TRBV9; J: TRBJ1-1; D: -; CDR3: CASSVISGEITEAFF; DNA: TGTGCCAGCAGCGTAATATCTGGGGAAATCACTGAAGCTTTCTTT
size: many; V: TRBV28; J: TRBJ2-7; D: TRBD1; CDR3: CASSLDRVTDYEQYF; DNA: TGTGCCAGCAGTTTGGACAGGGTGACCGACTACGAGCAGTACTTC
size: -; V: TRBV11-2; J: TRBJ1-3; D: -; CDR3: CASSPIRGVRGNTIYF; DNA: TGTGCCAGCAGCCCCATTAGAGGGGTAAGAGGAAACACCATATATTTT
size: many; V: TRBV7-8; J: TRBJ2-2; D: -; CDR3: CASSLARTRGTGELFF; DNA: TGTGCCAGCAGCTTAGCGCGGACGAGGGGAACCGGGGAGCTGTTTTTT
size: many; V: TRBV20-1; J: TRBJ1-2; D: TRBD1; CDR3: CSARVGDRVDGYTF; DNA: TGCAGTGCCAGGGTTGGGGACAGGGTGGATGGCTACACCTTC
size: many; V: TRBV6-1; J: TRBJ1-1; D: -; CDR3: CAGSTGGGTEAFF; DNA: TGTGCCGGGTCAACGGGAGGTGGCACTGAAGCTTTCTTT
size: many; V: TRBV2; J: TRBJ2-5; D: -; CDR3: CASNPPFWETQYF; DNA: TGTGCCAGCAACCCACCTTTTTGGGAGACCCAGTACTTC
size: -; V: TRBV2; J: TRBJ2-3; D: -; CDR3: CASSGSPTDTQYF; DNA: TGTGCCAGCAGCGGGTCCCCCACAGATACGCAGTATTTT
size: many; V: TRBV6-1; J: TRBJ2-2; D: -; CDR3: CASAPGGRELFF; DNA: TGTGCCAGCGCCCCAGGGGGGCGGGAGCTGTTTTTT
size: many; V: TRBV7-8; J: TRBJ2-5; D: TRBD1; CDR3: CASSILTGGPGTQYF; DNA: TGTGCCAGCAGCATTCTGACAGGGGGCCCCGGGACCCAGTACTTC
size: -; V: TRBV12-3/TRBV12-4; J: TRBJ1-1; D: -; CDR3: CASSYSIGGTEAFF; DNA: TGTGCCAGCAGTTACTCCATCGGGGGAACTGAAGCTTTCTTT
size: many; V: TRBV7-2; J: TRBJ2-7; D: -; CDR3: CASSSGQPSEQYF; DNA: TGTGCCAGCAGCTCCGGACAGCCCTCCGAGCAGTACTTC
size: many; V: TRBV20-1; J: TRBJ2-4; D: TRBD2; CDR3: CSARDGRGDAKNIQYF; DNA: TGCAGTGCTAGAGATGGACGGGGGGATGCCAAAAACATTCAGTACTTC
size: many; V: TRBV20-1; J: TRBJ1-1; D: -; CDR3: CSAPGHQKEGTEAFF; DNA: TGCAGTGCACCGGGACACCAAAAGGAGGGCACTGAAGCTTTCTTT
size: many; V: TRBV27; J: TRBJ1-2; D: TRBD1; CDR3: CASSSAGGHNYGYTF; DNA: TGTGCCAGCAGTTCAGCAGGGGGCCATAACTATGGCTACACCTTC
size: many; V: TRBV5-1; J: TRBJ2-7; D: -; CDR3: CASSPTEAYEQYF; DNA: TGCGCCAGCAGCCCTACGGAGGCCTACGAGCAGTACTTC
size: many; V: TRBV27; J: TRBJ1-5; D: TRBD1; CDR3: CASSLSVGQGSNQPQHF; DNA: TGTGCCAGCAGTTTATCGGTCGGACAGGGGAGCAATCAGCCCCAGCATTTT
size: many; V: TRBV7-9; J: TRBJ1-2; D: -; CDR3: CASSFSTGANYGYTF; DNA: TGTGCCAGCAGCTTCTCGACAGGAGCTAACTATGGCTACACCTTC
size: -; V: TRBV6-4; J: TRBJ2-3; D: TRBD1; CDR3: CASSDSDRATDTQYF; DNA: TGTGCCAGCAGTGACTCGGACAGGGCCACAGATACGCAGTATTTT
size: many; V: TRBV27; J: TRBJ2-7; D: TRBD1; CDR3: CASRGQGEHFYEQYF; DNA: TGTGCCAGCAGGGGACAGGGGGAGCATTTCTACGAGCAGTACTTC
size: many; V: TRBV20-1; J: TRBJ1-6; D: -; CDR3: CSARGTDSPLHF; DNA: TGCAGTGCTAGAGGGACAGATTCACCCCTCCACTTT
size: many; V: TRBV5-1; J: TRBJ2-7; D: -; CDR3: CASSLDGFHEQYF; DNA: TGCGCCAGCAGCTTGGATGGTTTCCACGAGCAGTACTTC
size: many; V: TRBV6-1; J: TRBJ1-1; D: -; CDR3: CASSRHRATEAFF; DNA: TGTGCCAGCAGTCGCCACAGGGCTACTGAAGCTTTCTTT
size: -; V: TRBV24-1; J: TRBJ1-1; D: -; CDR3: CATSVTGYDEAFF; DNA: TGTGCCACCAGTGTAACAGGTTATGATGAAGCTTTCTTT
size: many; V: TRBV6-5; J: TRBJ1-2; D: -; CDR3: CASSYSSRGTSGYTF; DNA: TGTGCCAGCAGTTACTCGTCGCGGGGCACGAGTGGCTACACCTTC
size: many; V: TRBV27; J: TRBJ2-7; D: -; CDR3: CASSQGSGEQYF; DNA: TGTGCCAGCAGTCAAGGGAGCGGCGAGCAGTACTTC
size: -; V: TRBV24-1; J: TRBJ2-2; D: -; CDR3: CATRSGFTGELFF; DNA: TGTGCCACACGATCAGGTTTCACCGGGGAGCTGTTTTTT
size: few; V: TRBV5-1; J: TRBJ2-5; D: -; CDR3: CASSIGAQETQYF; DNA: TGCGCCAGCAGCATCGGGGCCCAAGAGACCCAGTACTTC
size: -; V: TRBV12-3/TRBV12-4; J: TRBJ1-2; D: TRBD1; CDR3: CASSLVGGAEYYGYTF; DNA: TGTGCCAGCAGTCTAGTAGGGGGCGCGGAGTACTATGGCTACACCTTC
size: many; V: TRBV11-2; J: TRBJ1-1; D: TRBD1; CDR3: CASSAGQWNTEAFF; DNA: TGTGCCAGCAGCGCGGGACAGTGGAACACTGAAGCTTTCTTT
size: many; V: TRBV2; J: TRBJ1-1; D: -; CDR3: CASDRKNTEAFF; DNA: TGTGCCAGCGACAGAAAGAACACTGAAGCTTTCTTT
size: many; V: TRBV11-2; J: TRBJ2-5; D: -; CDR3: CASSLGWGQETQYF; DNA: TGTGCCAGCAGCTTAGGCTGGGGGCAAGAGACCCAGTACTTC
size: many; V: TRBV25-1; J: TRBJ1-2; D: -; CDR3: CASSEEAGYGYTF; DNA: TGTGCCAGCAGTGAAGAGGCAGGGTATGGCTACACCTTC